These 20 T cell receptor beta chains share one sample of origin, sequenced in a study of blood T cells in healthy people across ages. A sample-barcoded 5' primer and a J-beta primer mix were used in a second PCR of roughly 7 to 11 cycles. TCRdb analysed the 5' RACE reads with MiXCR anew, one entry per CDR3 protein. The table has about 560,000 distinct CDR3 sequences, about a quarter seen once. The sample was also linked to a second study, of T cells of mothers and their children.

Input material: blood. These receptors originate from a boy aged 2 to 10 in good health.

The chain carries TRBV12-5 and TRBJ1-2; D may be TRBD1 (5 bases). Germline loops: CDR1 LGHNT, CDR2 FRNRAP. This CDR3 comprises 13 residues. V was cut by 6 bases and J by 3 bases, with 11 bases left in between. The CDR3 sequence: CASGFQGYYGYTF. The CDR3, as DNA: TGTGCTAGTGGATTCCAGGGATACTATGGCTACACCTTC. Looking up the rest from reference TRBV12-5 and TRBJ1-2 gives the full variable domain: DARVTQTPRHKVTEMGQEVTMRCQPILGHNTVFWYRQTMMQGLELLAYFRNRAPLDDSGMPKDRFSAEMPDATLATLKIQPSEPRDSAVYFCASGFQGYYGYTFGSGTRLTVV.

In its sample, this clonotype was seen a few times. CDR3 in amino acids: CASSGGVGNQPQHF. Written as DNA, the CDR3 is TGTGCCAGCAGTGGGGGAGTAGGCAATCAGCCCCAGCATTTT. This chain links TRBV6-5 with TRBJ1-5; the D gene is possibly TRBD1 (5 bases). CDR3 size: 14 residues. V lost 5 bases, J lost 2 bases, and 10 bases lay in between. Germline V lookup: CDR1 MNHEY, CDR2 SVGAGI.

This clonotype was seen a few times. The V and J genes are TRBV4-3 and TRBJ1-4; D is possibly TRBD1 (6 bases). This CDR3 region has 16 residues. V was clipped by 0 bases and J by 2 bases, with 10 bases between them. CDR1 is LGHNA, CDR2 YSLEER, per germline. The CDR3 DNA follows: TGCGCCAGCAGCCAAGATCTCGGGGGCACTAATGAAAAACTGTTTTTT. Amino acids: CASSQDLGGTNEKLFF.

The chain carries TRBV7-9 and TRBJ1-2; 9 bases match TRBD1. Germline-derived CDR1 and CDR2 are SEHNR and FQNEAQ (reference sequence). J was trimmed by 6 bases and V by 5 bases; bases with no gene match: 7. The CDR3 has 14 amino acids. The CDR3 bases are TGTGCCAGCAGCGAACAGGGGGCGCGTGATGGCTACACCTTC. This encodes CASSEQGARDGYTF.

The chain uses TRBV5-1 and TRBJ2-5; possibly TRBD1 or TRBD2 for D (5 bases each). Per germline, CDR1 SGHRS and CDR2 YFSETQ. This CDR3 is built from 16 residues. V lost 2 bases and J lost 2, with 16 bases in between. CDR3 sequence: CASSFFSGTLQETQYF. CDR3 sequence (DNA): TGCGCCAGCAGCTTCTTTTCCGGGACCCTACAAGAGACCCAGTACTTC.

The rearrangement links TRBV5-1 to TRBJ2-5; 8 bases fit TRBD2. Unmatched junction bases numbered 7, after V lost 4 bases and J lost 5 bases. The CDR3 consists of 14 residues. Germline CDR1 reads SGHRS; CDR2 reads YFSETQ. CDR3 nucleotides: TGCGCCAGCAGCGATCAAGCGGGAGCGGAGACCCAGTACTTC. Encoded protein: CASSDQAGAETQYF.

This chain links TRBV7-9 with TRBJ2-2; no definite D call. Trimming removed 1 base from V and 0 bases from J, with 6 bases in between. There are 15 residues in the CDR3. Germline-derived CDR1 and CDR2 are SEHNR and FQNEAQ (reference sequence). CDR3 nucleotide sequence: TGTGCCAGCAGCTTAGGCGACCCGAACACCGGGGAGCTGTTTTTT. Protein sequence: CASSLGDPNTGELFF.

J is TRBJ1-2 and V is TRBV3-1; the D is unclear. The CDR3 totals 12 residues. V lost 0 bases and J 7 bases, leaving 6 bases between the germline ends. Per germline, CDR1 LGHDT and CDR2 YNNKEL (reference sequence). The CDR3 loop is CASSQDESGYTF. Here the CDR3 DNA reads TGTGCCAGCAGCCAAGACGAGTCTGGCTACACCTTC.

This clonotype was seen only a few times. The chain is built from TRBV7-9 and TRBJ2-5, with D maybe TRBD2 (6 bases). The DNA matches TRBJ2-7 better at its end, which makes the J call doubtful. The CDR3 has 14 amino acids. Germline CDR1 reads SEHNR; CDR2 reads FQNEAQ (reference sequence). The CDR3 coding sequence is TGTGCCAGCACCTGGGACTGGATTCCCTACGAGCAGTACTTC. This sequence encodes CASTWDWIPYEQYF.

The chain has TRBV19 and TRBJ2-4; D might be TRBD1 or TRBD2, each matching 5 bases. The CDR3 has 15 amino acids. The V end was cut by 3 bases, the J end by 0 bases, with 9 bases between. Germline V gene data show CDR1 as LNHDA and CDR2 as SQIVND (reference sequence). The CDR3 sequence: CASSIGTLAKNIQYF. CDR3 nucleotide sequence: TGTGCCAGTAGTATTGGGACGTTAGCCAAAAACATTCAGTACTTC.

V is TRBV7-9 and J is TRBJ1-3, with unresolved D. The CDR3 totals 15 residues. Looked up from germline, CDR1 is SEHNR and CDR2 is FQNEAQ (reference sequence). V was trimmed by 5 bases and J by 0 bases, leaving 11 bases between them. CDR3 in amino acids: CASSAIEDSGNTIYF. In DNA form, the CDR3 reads TGTGCCAGCAGCGCAATCGAAGACTCTGGAAACACCATATATTTT.

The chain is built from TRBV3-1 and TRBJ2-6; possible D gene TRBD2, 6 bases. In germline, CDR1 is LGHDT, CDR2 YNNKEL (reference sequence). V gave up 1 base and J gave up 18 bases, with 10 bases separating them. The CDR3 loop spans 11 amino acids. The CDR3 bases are TGTGCCAGCAGCCAAGGACTAGAAAAGACTTTC. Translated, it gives CASSQGLEKTF.

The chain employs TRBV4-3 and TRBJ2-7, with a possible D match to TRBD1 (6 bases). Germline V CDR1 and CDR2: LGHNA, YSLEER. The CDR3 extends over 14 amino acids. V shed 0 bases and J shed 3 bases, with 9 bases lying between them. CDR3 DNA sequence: TGCGCCAGCAGCCAAGATGAGGGGGACTACGAGCAGTACTTC. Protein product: CASSQDEGDYEQYF.

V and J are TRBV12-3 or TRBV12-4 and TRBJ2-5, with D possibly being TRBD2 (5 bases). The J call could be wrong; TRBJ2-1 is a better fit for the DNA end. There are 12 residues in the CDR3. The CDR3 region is CASSTQLDEQFF. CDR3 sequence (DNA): TGTGCCAGCTCAACGCAACTAGATGAGCAGTTCTTC.

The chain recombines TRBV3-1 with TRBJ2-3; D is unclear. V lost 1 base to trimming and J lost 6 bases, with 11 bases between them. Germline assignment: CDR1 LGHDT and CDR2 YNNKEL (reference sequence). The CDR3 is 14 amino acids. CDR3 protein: CASSQVVDSDTQYF. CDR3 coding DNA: TGTGCCAGCAGCCAAGTTGTGGATTCGGATACGCAGTATTTT.

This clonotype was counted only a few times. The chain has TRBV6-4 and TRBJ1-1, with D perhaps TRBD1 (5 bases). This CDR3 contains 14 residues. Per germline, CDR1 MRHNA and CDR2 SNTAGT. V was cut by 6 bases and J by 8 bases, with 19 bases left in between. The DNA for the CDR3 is TGTGCCAGCAGGAGGGACCAGAGGGTTCGGGAAGCTTTCTTT. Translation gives CASRRDQRVREAFF.

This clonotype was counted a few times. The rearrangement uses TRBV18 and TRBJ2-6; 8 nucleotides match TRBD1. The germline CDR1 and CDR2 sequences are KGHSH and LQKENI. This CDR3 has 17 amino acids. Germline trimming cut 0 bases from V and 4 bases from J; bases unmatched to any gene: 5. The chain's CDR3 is CASSPPRTGPGANVLTF. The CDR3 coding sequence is TGTGCCAGCTCACCACCGAGGACAGGGCCCGGGGCCAACGTCCTGACTTTC.

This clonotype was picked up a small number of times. The CDR3 loop is CATSDSVPSGELFF. CDR3 sequence (DNA): TGTGCCACCAGTGATTCGGTACCGTCCGGGGAGCTGTTTTTT. The rearrangement links TRBV24-1 to TRBJ2-2; D is unclear. CDR3 length: 14 residues. The V end was cut by 2 bases, the J end by 6 bases, with 9 bases between. The V gene's germline CDR1 is KGHDR and CDR2 SFDVKD.

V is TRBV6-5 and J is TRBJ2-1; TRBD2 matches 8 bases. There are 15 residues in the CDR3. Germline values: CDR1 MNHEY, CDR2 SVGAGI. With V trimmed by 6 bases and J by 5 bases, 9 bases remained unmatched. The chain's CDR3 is CASRQLAGVNNEQFF. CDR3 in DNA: TGTGCCAGCAGGCAGCTAGCGGGTGTCAACAATGAGCAGTTCTTC.

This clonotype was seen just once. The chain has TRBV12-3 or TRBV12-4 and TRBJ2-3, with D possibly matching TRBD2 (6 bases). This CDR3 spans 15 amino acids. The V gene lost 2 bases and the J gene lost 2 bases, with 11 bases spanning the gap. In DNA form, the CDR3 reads TGTGCCAGCAGTTTAAGGTTAGCGGCCACAGATACGCAGTATTTT. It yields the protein CASSLRLAATDTQYF.